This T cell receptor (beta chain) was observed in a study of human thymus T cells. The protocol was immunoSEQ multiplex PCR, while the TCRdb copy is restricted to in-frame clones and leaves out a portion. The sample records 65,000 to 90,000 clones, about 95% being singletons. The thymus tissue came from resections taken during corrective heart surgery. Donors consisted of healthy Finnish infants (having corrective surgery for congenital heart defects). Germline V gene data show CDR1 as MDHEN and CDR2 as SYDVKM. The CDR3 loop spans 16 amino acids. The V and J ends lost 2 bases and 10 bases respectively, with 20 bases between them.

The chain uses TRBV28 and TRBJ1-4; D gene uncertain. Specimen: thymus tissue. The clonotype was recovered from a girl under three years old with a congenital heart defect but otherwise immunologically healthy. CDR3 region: CASSLRGIWPTLKLFF. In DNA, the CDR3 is TGTGCCAGCAGTTTACGGGGAATTTGGCCGACACTAAAACTGTTTTTT.